Following are 6 T cell receptor beta chains from one sample sequenced in a study of blood T cell repertoires in COVID-19. Clones were read by immunoSEQ multiplex PCR, and TCRdb kept only the in-frame ones, dropping some. The table records 95,000 to 110,000 clones, around 90% of them present only once. Sequencing was performed on peripheral blood. Receptors were obtained from a woman of 80 years or more in a cohort sampled during active COVID-19.

The V call is TRBV5-5, the J call TRBJ2-3, with 10 positions matching TRBD1. The CDR3 spans 15 residues. J gave up 4 bases and V 4 bases, and 6 bases lay outside the gene matches. Germline values: CDR1 SGHKS, CDR2 YYEKEE (reference sequence). CDR3: CASSPGTGASDTQYF. The CDR3 DNA sequence: TGTGCCAGCAGCCCCGGGACAGGGGCGTCAGATACGCAGTATTTT.

V and J are TRBV19 and TRBJ2-3, with 9 bases aligning to TRBD2. V lost 3 bases and J lost 2; bases outside the gene matches: 3. The germline CDR1 and CDR2 sequences are LNHDA and SQIVND (reference sequence). The CDR3 is 15 amino acids. CDR3 region: CASSILAGLTDTQYF. The CDR3 DNA reads as TGTGCCAGTAGTATTCTAGCGGGGCTCACAGATACGCAGTATTTT.

The V and J genes are TRBV28 and TRBJ2-2; no definite D call. The germline gives CDR1 MDHEN, CDR2 SYDVKM. The CDR3 length is 13 residues. The V end lost 8 bases, the J end lost 1 base, and 8 bases lay between the germline ends. CDR3: CASWPGNTGELFF. CDR3 nucleotide sequence: TGTGCCAGCTGGCCGGGGAACACCGGGGAGCTGTTTTTT.

This clone was recorded a few times. This chain joins TRBV5-6 and TRBJ2-5; tentatively, D is TRBD2 (6 bases). Germline V gene sequence: CDR1 SGHDT, CDR2 YYEEEE. CDR3 size: 16 residues. The V and J ends lost 4 bases and 0 bases respectively, with 16 bases between them. CDR3 in amino acids: CASSRTLTRYQETQYF. As DNA, the CDR3 is TGTGCCAGCAGCCGCACATTGACTAGGTACCAAGAGACCCAGTACTTC.

This chain links TRBV20-1 with TRBJ2-1, with TRBD2 identical over 7 bases. Germline assignment: CDR1 DFQATT and CDR2 SNEGSKA (reference sequence). With V trimmed by 3 bases and J by 8 bases, 13 bases remained unmatched. The CDR3 consists of 15 residues. The CDR3, as DNA: TGCAGTGCTAGTCGGGGGAGGGCCGTTATGGATGAGCAGTTCTTC. It codes for CSASRGRAVMDEQFF.

CDR3 sequence reads: CASSQGQGTNYGYTF. In nucleotides, the CDR3 is TGCGCCAGCAGCCAAGGACAGGGGACTAACTATGGCTACACCTTC. The V and J genes are TRBV4-1 and TRBJ1-2, with 8 bases aligning to TRBD1. The CDR3 is 15 residues long. In germline, CDR1 is MGHRA, CDR2 YSYEKL. The ends lost 1 base at V and 0 bases at J; junction bases unmatched: 1.